A single sample is the source of the 15 T cell receptor beta chains below, sequenced in a study of long-term antiretroviral therapy in people with HIV. This was the immunoSEQ v3.0 assay at survey level. Method: immunoSEQ multiplex PCR; TCRdb's copy keeps in-frame clones and lacks some. Found here are fewer than 30,000 clones, roughly 87% of them singletons; the top ten hold roughly 9.3%. This specimen consisted of unsorted PBMCs, obtained 1.8 years before starting antiretroviral therapy. All receptors come from a man aged 50-59 years with HIV.

This clone has more than one count but fewer than ten. J is TRBJ2-7 and V is TRBV19; TRBD2 matches at 7 bases. Germline V gene sequence: CDR1 LNHDA, CDR2 SQIVND (reference sequence). This CDR3 contains 15 residues. V trimming: 5 bases; J trimming: 3 bases; junction bases outside the gene matches: 10. The DNA of the CDR3 is TGTGCCAGTAGTGGCGCGGGAGTCGCCCACTACGAGCAGTACTTC. Protein product: CASSGAGVAHYEQYF. The whole variable domain, remainder taken from reference TRBV19 and TRBJ2-7, is DGGITQSPKYLFRKEGQNVTLSCEQNLNHDAMYWYRQDPGQGLRLIYYSQIVNDFQKGDIAEGYSVSREKKESFPLTVTSAQKNPTAFYLCASSGAGVAHYEQYFGPGTRLTVT.

The chain uses TRBV14 and TRBJ2-7; D ambiguous. Trimming removed 1 base from V and 6 bases from J, with 4 bases in between. The CDR3 is made up of 11 amino acids. The V gene's germline CDR1 is SGHDN and CDR2 FVKESK. The CDR3 loop reads CASSQGLEQYF. The CDR3 DNA sequence: TGTGCCAGCAGCCAAGGGCTCGAGCAGTACTTC.

The CDR3 here is CASSLVADSRTDTQYF. CDR3 DNA: TGCGCCAGCAGCTTGGTGGCAGACAGCCGCACAGATACGCAGTATTTT. The genes are TRBV5-1 and TRBJ2-3; a possible D gene is TRBD1 (5 bases). Germline V lookup: CDR1 SGHRS, CDR2 YFSETQ. The CDR3 consists of 16 residues. Trimming removed 0 bases at V and 1 base at J, with 12 bases between.

This chain uses TRBV15 with TRBJ1-5; D not certain. V was pared by 0 bases and J by 9 bases, with 18 bases between. CDR1 LNHNV and CDR2 YYDKDF come from the germline V gene (reference sequence). There are 16 residues in the CDR3. CDR3 bases: TGTGCCACCAGCAGAGAAGGTTCAGGCCGCGGAATGCCCCAGCATTTT. Residues: CATSREGSGRGMPQHF.

The chain uses TRBV5-1 and TRBJ2-7; TRBD1 agrees at 7 bases. V trimming: 4 bases; J trimming: 2 bases; junction bases outside the gene matches: 9. The CDR3 is made up of 15 amino acids. CDR1 is SGHRS and CDR2 is YFSETQ in the germline V gene. CDR3 sequence (DNA): TGCGCCAGCAGCACAAACAGGGGCCCCGCCTACGAGCAGTACTTC. This codes for CASSTNRGPAYEQYF.

The chain joins TRBV5-6 to TRBJ2-3; D is undetermined. The V and J ends lost 5 bases and 0 bases respectively, with 7 bases between them. This CDR3 has 13 residues. Germline loops: CDR1 SGHDT, CDR2 YYEEEE. CDR3 sequence (DNA): TGTGCCAGCAGGCGTATCAGCACAGATACGCAGTATTTT. Translated: CASRRISTDTQYF.

The rearrangement joins TRBV11-3 to TRBJ2-1; TRBD2 matches 9 bases. The CDR3 is 15 residues long. Looked up from germline, CDR1 is SGHNT and CDR2 is YENEEA. V lost 1 base and J lost 7; bases outside the gene matches: 5. The CDR3 here is CASSLGAGGENEQFF. DNA of the CDR3: TGTGCCAGCAGCTTAGGAGCGGGAGGAGAAAATGAGCAGTTCTTC.

The CDR3 loop reads CASSQSRAQGPQHF. The CDR3 DNA follows: TGTGCCAGCAGCCAAAGCCGGGCCCAGGGTCCCCAGCATTTT. The J gene is TRBJ1-5, the V gene TRBV4-2, with D possibly being TRBD1 (5 bases). Germline CDR1 LGHNA, CDR2 YNFKEQ. The CDR3 is 14 amino acids. The V gene lost 2 bases and the J gene lost 10 bases, with 15 bases spanning the gap.

The sample holds one count of this clone. The chain has TRBV5-1 and TRBJ2-1; 7 bases fit TRBD2. The V gene's germline CDR1 is SGHRS and CDR2 YFSETQ. The J segment lost 4 bases and the V segment lost 5 bases, leaving 6 bases of the junction unmatched. This CDR3 region has 14 residues. CDR3 residues: CASSRSGTYNEQFF. The CDR3, as DNA: TGCGCCAGCAGTAGGAGCGGGACTTACAATGAGCAGTTCTTC.

The chain couples TRBV4-1 to TRBJ2-1; 10 bases are shared with TRBD2. The V gene end was trimmed by 2 bases and the J gene end by 8 bases; junction bases not matched to a gene: 12. Germline V gene data show CDR1 as MGHRA and CDR2 as YSYEKL. The CDR3 is 17 amino acids. The CDR3 DNA reads TGCGCCAGCAGCCAATCCGGCTCTAGCGGGGGTCTGTATGAGCAGTTCTTC. Translating it yields CASSQSGSSGGLYEQFF.

The rearrangement joins TRBV6-5 to TRBJ2-7; 9 bases align to TRBD2. The CDR3 spans 15 residues. With V trimmed by 5 bases and J by 4 bases, 9 bases remained unmatched. CDR1 is MNHEY and CDR2 is SVGAGI in the germline V gene. The CDR3 DNA reads TGTGCCAGCAGTCTTACTAGCGGGTCCAAATACGAGCAGTACTTC. Its translation is CASSLTSGSKYEQYF.

This rearrangement joins TRBV6-7 to TRBJ2-1; D unresolved. TRBV6-7 is an open reading frame, and its role is uncertain. V was clipped by 6 bases and J by 12 bases, with 12 bases between them. The CDR3 spans 11 residues. CDR3 nucleotides: TGTGCCAGCAGCCCTCCCCCCGTGCAGTTCTTC. The encoded protein is CASSPPPVQFF.

V is TRBV15 and J is TRBJ1-2, with D tentatively TRBD1 (5 bases). CDR1 is LNHNV, CDR2 YYDKDF, per germline (reference sequence). V lost 0 bases to trimming and J lost 4 bases, with 6 bases between them. The CDR3 length is 13 residues. The chain's CDR3 is CATSREGVYGYTF. The DNA of the CDR3 is TGTGCCACCAGCAGAGAGGGGGTCTATGGCTACACCTTC.

The chain recombines TRBV10-3 with TRBJ2-1; 11 nucleotides line up with TRBD2. This CDR3 contains 13 residues. In germline, CDR1 is ENHRY, CDR2 SYGVKD. V lost 6 bases to trimming and J lost 15 bases; unmatched junction nucleotides: 10. The CDR3 here is CAISVAGGRTPFF. For the CDR3, the DNA is TGTGCCATCAGCGTAGCGGGAGGGCGGACACCGTTCTTC.

The chain employs TRBV7-9 and TRBJ2-3; TRBD2 might be the D (5 bases). V was shortened by 8 bases and J by 6 bases, with 15 bases between the two germline ends. Germline assignment: CDR1 SEHNR and CDR2 FQNEAQ (reference sequence). This CDR3 region has 13 residues. In nucleotides, the CDR3 is TGTGCCAGCTCAGGCCCCTCTAGCGATACGCAGTATTTT. Protein product: CASSGPSSDTQYF.